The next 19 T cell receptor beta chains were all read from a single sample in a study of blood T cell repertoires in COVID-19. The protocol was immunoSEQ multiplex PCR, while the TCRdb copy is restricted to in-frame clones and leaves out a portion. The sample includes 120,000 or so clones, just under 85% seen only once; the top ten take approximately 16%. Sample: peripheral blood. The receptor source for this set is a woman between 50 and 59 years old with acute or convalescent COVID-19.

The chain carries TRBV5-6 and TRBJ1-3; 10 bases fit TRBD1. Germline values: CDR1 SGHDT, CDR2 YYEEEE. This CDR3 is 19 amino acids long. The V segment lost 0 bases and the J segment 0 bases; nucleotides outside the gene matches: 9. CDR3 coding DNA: TGTGCCAGCAGCTTGGCGGGACAGGGGTCTCCAATCTCTGGAAACACCATATATTTT. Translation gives CASSLAGQGSPISGNTIYF.

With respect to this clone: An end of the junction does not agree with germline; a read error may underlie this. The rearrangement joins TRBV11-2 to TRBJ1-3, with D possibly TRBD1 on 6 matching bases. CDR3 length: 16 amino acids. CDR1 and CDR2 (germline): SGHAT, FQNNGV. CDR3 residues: CASTLPWGPSGNTIYF. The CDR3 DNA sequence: TGTGCCAGCACCTTACCTTGGGGGCCCTCTGGAAACACCATATATTTT.

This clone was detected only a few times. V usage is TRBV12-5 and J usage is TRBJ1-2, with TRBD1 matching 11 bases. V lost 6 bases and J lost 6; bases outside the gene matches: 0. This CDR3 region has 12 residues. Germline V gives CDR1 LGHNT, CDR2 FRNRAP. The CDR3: CASGDRGHGYTF. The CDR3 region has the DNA TGTGCTAGTGGGGACAGGGGGCATGGCTACACCTTC.

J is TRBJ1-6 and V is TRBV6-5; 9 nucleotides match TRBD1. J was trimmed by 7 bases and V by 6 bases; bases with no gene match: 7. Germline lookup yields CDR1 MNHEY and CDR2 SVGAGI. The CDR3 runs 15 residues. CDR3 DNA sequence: TGTGCCAGCAGAAGGGACAGGGTCGAAAATTCACCCCTCCACTTT. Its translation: CASRRDRVENSPLHF.

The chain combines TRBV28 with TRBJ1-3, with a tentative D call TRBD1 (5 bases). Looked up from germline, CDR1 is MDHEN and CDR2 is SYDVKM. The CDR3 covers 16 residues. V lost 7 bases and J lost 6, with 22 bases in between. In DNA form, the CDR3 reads TGTGCCAGCACTACATATGGGGGGTTGCGGGAAAACACCATATATTTT. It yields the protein CASTTYGGLRENTIYF. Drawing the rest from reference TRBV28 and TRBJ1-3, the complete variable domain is DVKVTQSSRYLVKRTGEKVFLECVQDMDHENMFWYRQDPGLGLRLIYFSYDVKMKEKGDIPEGYSVSREKKERFSLILESASTNQTSMYLCASTTYGGLRENTIYFGEGSWLTVV.

The DNA for the CDR3 is TGCGCCAGCAGCCCGGTCGGGACAGCGAATCAGCCCCAGCATTTT. Amino acid sequence: CASSPVGTANQPQHF. V and J are TRBV5-1 and TRBJ1-5, with 7 bases fitting TRBD1. The CDR3 loop spans 15 amino acids. Germline V lookup: CDR1 SGHRS, CDR2 YFSETQ. After removal of 4 bases from V and 4 bases from J, the junction contained 8 bases not matched to a gene.

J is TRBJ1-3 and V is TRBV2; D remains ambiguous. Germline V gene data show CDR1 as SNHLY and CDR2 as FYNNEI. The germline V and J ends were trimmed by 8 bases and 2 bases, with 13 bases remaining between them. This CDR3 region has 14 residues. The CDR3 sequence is CASRQGQAGNTIYF. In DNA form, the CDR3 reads TGTGCCAGCCGTCAAGGGCAGGCTGGAAACACCATATATTTT.

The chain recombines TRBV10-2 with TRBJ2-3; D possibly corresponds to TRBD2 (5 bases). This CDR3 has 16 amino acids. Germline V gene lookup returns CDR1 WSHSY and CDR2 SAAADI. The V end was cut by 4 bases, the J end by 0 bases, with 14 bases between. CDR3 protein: CASSGDFRESTDTQYF. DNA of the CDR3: TGCGCCAGCAGTGGCGACTTTCGGGAAAGCACAGATACGCAGTATTTT.

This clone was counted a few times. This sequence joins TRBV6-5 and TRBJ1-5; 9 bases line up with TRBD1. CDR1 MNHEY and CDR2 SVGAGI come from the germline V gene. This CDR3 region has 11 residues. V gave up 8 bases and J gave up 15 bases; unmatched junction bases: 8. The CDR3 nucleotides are TGTGCCAGCCTACAGGGGGCGTTTACGCATTTT. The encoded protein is CASLQGAFTHF.

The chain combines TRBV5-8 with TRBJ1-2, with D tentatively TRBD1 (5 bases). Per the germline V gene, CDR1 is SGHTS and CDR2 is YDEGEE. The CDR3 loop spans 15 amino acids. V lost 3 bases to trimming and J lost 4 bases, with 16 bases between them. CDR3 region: CASSWGGISTYGYTF. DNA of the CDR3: TGTGCCAGCAGCTGGGGCGGTATATCAACCTATGGCTACACCTTC.

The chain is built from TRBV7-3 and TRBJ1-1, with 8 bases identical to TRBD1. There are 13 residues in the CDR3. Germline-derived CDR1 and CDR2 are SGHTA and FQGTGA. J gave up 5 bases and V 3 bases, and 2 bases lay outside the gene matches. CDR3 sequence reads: CASSLGQVTEAFF. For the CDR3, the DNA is TGTGCCAGCAGCTTGGGACAGGTTACTGAAGCTTTCTTT.

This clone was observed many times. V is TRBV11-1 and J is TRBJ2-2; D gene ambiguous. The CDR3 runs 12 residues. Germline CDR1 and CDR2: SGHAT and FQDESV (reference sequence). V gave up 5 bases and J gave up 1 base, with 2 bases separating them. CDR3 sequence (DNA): TGTGCCAGCAGCCGGAACACCGGGGAGCTGTTTTTT. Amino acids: CASSRNTGELFF.

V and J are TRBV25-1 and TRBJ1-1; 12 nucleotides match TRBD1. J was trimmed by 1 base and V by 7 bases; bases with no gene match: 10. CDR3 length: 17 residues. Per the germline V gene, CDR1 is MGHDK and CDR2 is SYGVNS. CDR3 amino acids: CASKSPGTGGRNTEAFF. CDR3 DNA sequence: TGTGCCAGCAAGAGTCCCGGGACAGGGGGCAGGAACACTGAAGCTTTCTTT.

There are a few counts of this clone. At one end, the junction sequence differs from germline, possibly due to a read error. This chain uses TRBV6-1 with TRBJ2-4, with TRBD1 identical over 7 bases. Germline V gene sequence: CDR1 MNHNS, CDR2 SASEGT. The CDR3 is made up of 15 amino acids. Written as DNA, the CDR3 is TGTGCCAGCAGTGAAGGAGCCAAGGGGGCCCTATTTAATGGCTTC. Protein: CASSEGAKGALFNGF.

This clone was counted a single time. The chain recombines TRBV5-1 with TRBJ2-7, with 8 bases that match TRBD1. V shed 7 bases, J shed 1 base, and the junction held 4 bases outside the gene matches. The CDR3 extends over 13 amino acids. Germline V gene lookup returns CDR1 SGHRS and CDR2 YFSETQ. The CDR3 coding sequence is TGCGCCAGCCAAAGACAGGGGTCCTACGAGCAGTACTTC. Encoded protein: CASQRQGSYEQYF.

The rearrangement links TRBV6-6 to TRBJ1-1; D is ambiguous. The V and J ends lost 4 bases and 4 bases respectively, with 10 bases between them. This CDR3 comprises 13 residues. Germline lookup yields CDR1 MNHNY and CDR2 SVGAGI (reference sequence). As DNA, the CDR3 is TGTGCCAGCAGTTTACCAACGGGCACTGAAGCTTTCTTT. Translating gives CASSLPTGTEAFF.

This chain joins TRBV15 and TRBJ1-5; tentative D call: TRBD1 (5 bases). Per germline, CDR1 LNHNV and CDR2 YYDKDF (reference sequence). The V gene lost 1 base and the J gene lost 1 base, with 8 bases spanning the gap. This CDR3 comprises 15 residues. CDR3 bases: TGTGCCACCAGCAGAGGGGGCAGCAGCAATCAGCCCCAGCATTTT. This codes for CATSRGGSSNQPQHF.

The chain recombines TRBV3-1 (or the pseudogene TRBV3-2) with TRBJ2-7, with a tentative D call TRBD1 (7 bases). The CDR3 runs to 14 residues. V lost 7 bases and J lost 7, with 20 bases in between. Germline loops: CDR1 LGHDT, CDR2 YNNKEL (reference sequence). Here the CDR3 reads CASNHGKGAGEQYF. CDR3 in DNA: TGTGCCAGCAATCACGGGAAGGGGGCGGGGGAGCAGTACTTC.

DNA for the CDR3: TGCGCCAGCAGCTTGGCCCCCACGGAGGGCTACACCTTC. It translates to CASSLAPTEGYTF. This chain uses TRBV5-1 with TRBJ1-2; the D is unclear. CDR3 length equals 13 residues. From germline, CDR1 is SGHRS and CDR2 YFSETQ. V was clipped by 0 bases and J by 8 bases, with 11 bases between them.